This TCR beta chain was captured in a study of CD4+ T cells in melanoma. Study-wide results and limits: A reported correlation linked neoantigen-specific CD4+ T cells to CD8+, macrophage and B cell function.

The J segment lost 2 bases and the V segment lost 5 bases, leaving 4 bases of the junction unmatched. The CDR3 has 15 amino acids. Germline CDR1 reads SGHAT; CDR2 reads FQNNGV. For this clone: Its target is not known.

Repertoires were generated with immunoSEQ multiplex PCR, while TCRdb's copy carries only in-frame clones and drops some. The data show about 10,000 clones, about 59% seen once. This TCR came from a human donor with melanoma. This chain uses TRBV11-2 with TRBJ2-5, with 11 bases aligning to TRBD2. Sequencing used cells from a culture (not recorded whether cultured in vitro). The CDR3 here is CASSPLAGGQETQYF. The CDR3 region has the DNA TGTGCCAGCAGCCCATTAGCGGGGGGGCAAGAGACCCAGTACTTC. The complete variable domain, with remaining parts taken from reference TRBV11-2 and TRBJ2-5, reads EAGVAQSPRYKIIEKRQSVAFWCNPISGHATLYWYQQILGQGPKLLIQFQNNGVVDDSQLPKDRFSAERLKGVDSTLKIQPAKLEDSAVYLCASSPLAGGQETQYFGPGTRLLVL.